This T cell receptor (beta chain) is from a study of cytomegalovirus exposure and HLA in healthy donors. General study findings and limits: Sequencing probably produced one cluster of sequence variants that were highly shared.

V lost 7 bases and J 4 bases, leaving 8 bases between the germline ends. CDR1 is MNHEY, CDR2 SVGAGI, per germline. The CDR3 contains 12 residues. The PCR ran on 60 Vbeta and 13 Jbeta primers. Libraries were prepared by immunoSEQ multiplex PCR; TCRdb keeps only in-frame clonotypes and omits some of them. The sample lists approximately 150,000 clones; under 85% were seen once. This clone was found a few times. Antigen unknown. Sequences were obtained from PBMCs. The chain combines TRBV6-5 with TRBJ1-3; D possibly corresponds to TRBD1 (5 bases). The clonotype was recovered from a woman in her late teens or twenties in good health and CMV-seropositive. The CDR3 reads CASTGSGNTIYF. The CDR3 nucleotides read TGTGCCAGCACAGGGTCCGGAAACACCATATATTTT.